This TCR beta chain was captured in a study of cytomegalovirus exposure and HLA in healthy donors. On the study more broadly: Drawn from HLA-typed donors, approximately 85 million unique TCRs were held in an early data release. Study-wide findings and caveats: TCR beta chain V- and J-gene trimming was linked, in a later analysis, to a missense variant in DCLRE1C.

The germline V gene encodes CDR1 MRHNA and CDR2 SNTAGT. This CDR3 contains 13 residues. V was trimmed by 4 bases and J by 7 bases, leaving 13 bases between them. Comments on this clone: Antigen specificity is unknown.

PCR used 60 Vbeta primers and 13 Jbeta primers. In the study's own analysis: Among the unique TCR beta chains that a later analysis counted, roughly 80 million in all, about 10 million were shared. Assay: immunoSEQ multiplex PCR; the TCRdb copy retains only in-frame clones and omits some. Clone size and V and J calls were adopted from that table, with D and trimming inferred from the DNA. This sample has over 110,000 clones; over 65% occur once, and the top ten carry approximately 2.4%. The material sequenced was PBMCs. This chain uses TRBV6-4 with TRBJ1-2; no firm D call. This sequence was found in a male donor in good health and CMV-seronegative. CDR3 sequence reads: CASSGCRYRGYTF. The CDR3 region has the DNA TGTGCCAGCAGTGGCTGCCGCTATCGTGGCTACACCTTC.